This paragraph covers one T cell receptor beta chain sequence. A much larger clone lies a single base off, so this may be a read error. The data derive from a study of tumor-infiltrating lymphocytes in primary liver carcinoma. V was shortened by 2 bases and J by 2 bases, with 13 bases between the two germline ends. Germline values: CDR1 SGHDN, CDR2 FVKESK. The CDR3 runs to 16 residues. Unsorted whole blood yielded the blood RNA, and germline DNA was also extracted. A constant-region primer served to make TCR beta cDNA from approximately 490 ng total RNA. ARM-PCR was slightly modified, and three nested multiplex PCR rounds with it gave rise to the TCR beta libraries. Amplification in the first two PCR rounds was performed using TRBV1-TRBV30 forward primers and a C-beta reverse primer for around 11 cycles each. TCRdb re-called the multiplex PCR reads through MiXCR, storing one row per CDR3 protein. The sample yields 320,000 or so distinct CDR3 sequences, 65% seen once.

The clonotype originates from a man between 40 and 49 years old with primary liver carcinoma and hepatitis B virus infection. Material for sequencing was peripheral blood. The chain employs TRBV14 and TRBJ2-1, with D tentatively TRBD2 (6 bases). The CDR3 sequence is CASSQFHGRAYNEQFF. The CDR3 region has the DNA TGTGCCAGCAGCCAATTCCACGGGAGAGCCTACAATGAGCAGTTCTTC.